This TCR beta chain was retrieved from a study of T cell responses to AZD1222 COVID-19 vaccine. This clone was counted a single time. Its antigen is still unknown. Generated by immunoSEQ multiplex PCR, the TCRdb table keeps only in-frame clones and is missing some. The sample lists 70,000 to 95,000 clones; 90% were seen once. The CDR3 consists of 13 residues. Trimming cost V 5 bases and J 5 bases, with 12 bases left between them. The germline V gene has CDR1 SEHNR and CDR2 FQNEAQ (reference sequence). Points from the study as a whole: Within unmutated variant regions lay the reported targets of nearly half of spike-specific TCRs. Baseline serostatus was positive in only a handful of AZD1222 recipients.

The chain carries TRBV7-9 and TRBJ1-2, with D possibly TRBD1 on 6 matching bases. The TCR sequence derives from an adult in good health. The source was peripheral blood, collected on day 0 of AZD1222 vaccination. The CDR3: CASSEQGRYGYTF. The CDR3 nucleotides read TGTGCCAGCAGCGAACAGGGCCGGTATGGCTACACCTTC.